The sequence of this TCR beta chain was determined in a study of cytomegalovirus exposure and HLA in healthy donors. Unmatched junction bases numbered 6, after V lost 4 bases and J lost 7 bases. CDR3 length: 13 amino acids. Germline V gene sequence: CDR1 SQVTM, CDR2 ANQGSEA. Primers included in the PCR were 60 Vbeta and 13 Jbeta primers. This table comes from immunoSEQ multiplex PCR, and its TCRdb copy is limited to in-frame clones, with some not included. Counted here are over 150,000 clones, 75% occurring once; the ten biggest clones make up over 4%. The receptor was derived from a male donor in good health and CMV-seronegative. Sequenced input: PBMCs. V is TRBV29-1 and J is TRBJ1-5; TRBD1 matches 8 bases. This CDR3 reads CSVGTGISQPQHF. DNA of the CDR3: TGCAGCGTTGGGACAGGGATATCGCAGCCCCAGCATTTT. The complete variable domain, with remaining parts taken from reference TRBV29-1 and TRBJ1-5, reads SAVISQKPSRDICQRGTSLTIQCQVDSQVTMMFWYRQQPGQSLTLIATANQGSEATYESGFVIDKFPISRPNLTFSTLTVSNMSPEDSSIYLCSVGTGISQPQHFGDGTRLSIL.